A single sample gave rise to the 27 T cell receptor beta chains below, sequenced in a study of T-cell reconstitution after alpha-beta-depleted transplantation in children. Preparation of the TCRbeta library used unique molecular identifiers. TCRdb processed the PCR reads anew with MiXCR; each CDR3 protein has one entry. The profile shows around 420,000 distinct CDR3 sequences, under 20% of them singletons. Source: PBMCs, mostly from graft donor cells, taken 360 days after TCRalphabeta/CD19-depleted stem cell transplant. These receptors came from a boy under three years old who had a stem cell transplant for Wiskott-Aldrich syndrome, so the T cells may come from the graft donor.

The CDR3 DNA follows: TGTGCCAGCAGCCTGACTACAGGGGGCTGGAGGGGGGAGACCCAGTACTTC. It codes for CASSLTTGGWRGETQYF. The gene calls are TRBV11-2 and TRBJ2-5, with TRBD1 matching over 9 bases. Germline V gene data show CDR1 as SGHAT and CDR2 as FQNNGV. V dropped 5 bases and J dropped 5; count of bases not matched to a gene: 15. The CDR3 is 17 amino acids.

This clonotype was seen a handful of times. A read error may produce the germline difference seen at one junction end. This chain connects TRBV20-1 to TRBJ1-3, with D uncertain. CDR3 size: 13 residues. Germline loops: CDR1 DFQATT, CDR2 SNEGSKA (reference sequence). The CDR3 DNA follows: TGCAGTGCTAGCGCCCCCCCTGGGAACACCATATATTTT. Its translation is CSASAPPGNTIYF.

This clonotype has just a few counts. CDR3 protein: CASSYSGLRVETQYF. CDR3 nucleotides: TGTGCCAGCAGTTACTCGGGACTTAGGGTGGAGACCCAGTACTTC. The chain carries TRBV6-5 and TRBJ2-5; TRBD2 might be the D (6 bases). The germline CDR1 and CDR2 sequences are MNHEY and SVGAGI. V was clipped by 0 bases and J by 5 bases, with 13 bases between them. The CDR3 has 15 amino acids.

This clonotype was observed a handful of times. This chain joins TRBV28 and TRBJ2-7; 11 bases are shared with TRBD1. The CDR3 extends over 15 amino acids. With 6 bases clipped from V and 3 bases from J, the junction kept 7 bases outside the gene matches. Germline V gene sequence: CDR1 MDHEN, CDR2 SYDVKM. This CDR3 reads CASSSPGTGGYEQYF. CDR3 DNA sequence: TGTGCCAGCAGCTCGCCCGGGACAGGGGGCTACGAGCAGTACTTC.

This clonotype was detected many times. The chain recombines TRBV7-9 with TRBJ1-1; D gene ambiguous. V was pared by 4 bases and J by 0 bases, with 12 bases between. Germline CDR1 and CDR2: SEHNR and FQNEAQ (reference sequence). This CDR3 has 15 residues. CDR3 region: CASSSLPTLNTEAFF. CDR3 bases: TGTGCCAGCAGCTCCCTCCCCACTCTGAACACTGAAGCTTTCTTT.

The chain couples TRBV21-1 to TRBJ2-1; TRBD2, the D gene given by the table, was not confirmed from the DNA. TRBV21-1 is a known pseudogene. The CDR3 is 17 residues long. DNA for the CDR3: TGTGCCAGCGCAACCGGGGGTGGGACTTCCTCCTACAATGAGCAGTTCTTC. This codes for CASATGGGTSSYNEQFF.

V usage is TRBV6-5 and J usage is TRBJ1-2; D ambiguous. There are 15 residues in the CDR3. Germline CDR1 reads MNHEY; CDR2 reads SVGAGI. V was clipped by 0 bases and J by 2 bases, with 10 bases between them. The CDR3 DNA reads TGTGCCAGCAGTTACTCGCGAGGGCAGAACTATGGCTACACCTTC. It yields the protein CASSYSRGQNYGYTF.

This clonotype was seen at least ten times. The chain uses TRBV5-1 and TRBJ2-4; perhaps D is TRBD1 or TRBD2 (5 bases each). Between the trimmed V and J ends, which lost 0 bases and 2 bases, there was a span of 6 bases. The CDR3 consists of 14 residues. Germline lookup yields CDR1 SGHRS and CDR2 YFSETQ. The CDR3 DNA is TGCGCCAGCAGCTTGGGGGGGTCCAAAAACATTCAGTACTTC. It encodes CASSLGGSKNIQYF.

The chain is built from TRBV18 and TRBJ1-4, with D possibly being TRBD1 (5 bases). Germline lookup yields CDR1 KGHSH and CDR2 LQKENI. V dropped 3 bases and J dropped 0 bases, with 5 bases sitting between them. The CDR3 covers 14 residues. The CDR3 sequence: CASSPTATNEKLFF. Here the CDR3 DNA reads TGTGCCAGCTCACCGACAGCAACTAATGAAAAACTGTTTTTT.

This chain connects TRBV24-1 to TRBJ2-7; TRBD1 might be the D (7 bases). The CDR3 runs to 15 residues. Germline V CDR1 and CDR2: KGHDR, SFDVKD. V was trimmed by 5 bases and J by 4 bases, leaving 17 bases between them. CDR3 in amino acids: CATSGMAGGTYEQYF. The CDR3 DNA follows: TGTGCCACCAGTGGTATGGCAGGGGGGACGTACGAGCAGTACTTC.

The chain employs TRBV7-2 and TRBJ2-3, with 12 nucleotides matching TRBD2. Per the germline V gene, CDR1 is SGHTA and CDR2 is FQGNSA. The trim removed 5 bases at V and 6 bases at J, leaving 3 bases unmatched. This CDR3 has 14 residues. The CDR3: CASSPLAGGDTQYF. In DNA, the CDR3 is TGTGCCAGCAGCCCCCTAGCGGGAGGGGATACGCAGTATTTT.

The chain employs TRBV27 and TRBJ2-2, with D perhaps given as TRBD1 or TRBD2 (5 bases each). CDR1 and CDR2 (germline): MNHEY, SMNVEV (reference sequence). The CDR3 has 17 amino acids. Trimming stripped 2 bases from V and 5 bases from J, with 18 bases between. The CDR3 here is CASSLVRQLRGTGELFF. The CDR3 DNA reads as TGTGCCAGCAGTTTAGTCCGACAGCTTCGAGGGACCGGGGAGCTGTTTTTT.

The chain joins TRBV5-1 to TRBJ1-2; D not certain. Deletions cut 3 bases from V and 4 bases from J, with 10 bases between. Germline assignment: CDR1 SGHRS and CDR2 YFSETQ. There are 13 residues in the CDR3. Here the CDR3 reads CASSSPTVYGYTF. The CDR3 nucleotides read TGCGCCAGCAGCTCTCCGACCGTCTATGGCTACACCTTC.

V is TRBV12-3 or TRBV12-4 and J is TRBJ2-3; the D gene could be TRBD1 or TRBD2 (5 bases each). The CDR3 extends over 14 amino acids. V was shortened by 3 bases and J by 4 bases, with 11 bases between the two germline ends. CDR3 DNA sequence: TGTGCCAGCAGTTTTGAGGGGAGCGCAGATACGCAGTATTTT. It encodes CASSFEGSADTQYF.

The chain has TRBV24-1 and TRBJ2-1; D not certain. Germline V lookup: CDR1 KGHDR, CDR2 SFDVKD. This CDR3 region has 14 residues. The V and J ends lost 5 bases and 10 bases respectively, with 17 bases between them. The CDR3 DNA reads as TGTGCCACCAGTGGGAACTGGTTGGGTGGCGAGCAGTTCTTC. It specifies CATSGNWLGGEQFF.

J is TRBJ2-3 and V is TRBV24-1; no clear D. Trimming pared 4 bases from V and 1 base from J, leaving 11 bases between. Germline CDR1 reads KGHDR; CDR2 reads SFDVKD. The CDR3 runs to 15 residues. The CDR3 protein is CATSDGRLGTDTQYF. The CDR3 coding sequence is TGTGCCACCAGTGACGGACGCCTAGGCACAGATACGCAGTATTTT.

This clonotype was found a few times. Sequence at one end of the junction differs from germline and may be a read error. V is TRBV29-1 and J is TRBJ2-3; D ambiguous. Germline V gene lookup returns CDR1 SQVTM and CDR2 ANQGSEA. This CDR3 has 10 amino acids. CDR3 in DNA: TGCAGCGTTGGAGCGCTTGAACCCCTTTTT. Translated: CSVGALEPLF.

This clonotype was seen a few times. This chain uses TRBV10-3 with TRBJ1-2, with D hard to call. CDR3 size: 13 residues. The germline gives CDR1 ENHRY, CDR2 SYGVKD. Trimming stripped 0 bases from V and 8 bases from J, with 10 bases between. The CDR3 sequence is CAISESLFTGYTF. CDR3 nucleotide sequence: TGTGCCATCAGTGAGTCCTTGTTTACAGGCTACACCTTC.

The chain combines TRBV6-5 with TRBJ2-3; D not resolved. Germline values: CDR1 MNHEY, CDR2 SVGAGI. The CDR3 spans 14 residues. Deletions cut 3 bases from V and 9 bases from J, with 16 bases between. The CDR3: CASSYSALGSTQYF. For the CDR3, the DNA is TGTGCCAGCAGTTATTCGGCCCTCGGGTCGACGCAGTATTTT.

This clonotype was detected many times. The CDR3, as DNA: TGCGCCAGCAGCCAAGGGGGTAGCGGGGCTACAGATACGCAGTATTTT. This encodes CASSQGGSGATDTQYF. This chain uses TRBV4-1 with TRBJ2-3, with 8 bases aligning to TRBD2. This CDR3 spans 16 amino acids. Germline assignment: CDR1 MGHRA and CDR2 YSYEKL. Trimming removed 1 base from V and 3 bases from J; junction bases left unmatched: 6.

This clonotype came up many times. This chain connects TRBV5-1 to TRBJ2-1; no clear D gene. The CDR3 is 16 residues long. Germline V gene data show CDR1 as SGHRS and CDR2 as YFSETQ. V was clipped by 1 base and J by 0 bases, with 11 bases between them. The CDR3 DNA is TGCGCCAGCAGCTTGTTGTGGTCTAGCTCCTACAATGAGCAGTTCTTC. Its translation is CASSLLWSSSYNEQFF.

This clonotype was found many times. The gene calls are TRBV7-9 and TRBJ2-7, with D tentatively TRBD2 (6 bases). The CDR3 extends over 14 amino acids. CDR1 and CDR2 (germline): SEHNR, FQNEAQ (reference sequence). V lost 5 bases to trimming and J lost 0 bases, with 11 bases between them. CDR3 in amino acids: CASSPAGFSYEQYF. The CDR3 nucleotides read TGTGCCAGCAGCCCCGCGGGATTCTCCTACGAGCAGTACTTC.

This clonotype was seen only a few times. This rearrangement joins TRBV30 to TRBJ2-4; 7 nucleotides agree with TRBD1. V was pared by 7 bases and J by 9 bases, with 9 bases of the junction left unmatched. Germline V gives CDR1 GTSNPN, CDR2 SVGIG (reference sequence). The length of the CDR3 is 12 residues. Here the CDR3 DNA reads TGTGCCTACGACAGGGCGCAGGGCATTCAGTACTTC. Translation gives CAYDRAQGIQYF.

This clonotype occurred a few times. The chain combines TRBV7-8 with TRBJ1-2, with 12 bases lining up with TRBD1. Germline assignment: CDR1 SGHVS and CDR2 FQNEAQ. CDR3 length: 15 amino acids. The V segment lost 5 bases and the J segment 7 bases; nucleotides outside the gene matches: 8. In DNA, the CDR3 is TGTGCCAGCAGCCTGCGCGGGACAGGGGGCATTGGCTACACCTTC. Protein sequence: CASSLRGTGGIGYTF.

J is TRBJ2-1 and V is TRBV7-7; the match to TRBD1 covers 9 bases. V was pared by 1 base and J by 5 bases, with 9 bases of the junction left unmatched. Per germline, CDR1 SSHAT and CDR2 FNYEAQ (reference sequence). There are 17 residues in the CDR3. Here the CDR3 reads CASSLGITGGRDNEQFF. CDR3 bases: TGTGCCAGCAGCTTAGGGATCACAGGGGGCCGGGACAATGAGCAGTTCTTC.

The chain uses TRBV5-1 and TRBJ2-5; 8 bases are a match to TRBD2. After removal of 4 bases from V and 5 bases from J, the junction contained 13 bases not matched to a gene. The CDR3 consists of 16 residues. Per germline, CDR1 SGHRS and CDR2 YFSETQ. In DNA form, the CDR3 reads TGCGCCAGCAGCGTTAGCGGGGAGAGATCCGGGGAGACCCAGTACTTC. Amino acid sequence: CASSVSGERSGETQYF.

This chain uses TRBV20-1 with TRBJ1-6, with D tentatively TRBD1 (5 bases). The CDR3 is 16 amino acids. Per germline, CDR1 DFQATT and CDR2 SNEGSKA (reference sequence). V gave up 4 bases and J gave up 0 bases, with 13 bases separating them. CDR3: CSAIRQGLSYNSPLHF. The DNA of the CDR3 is TGCAGTGCTATTCGCCAGGGACTCTCCTATAATTCACCCCTCCACTTT.